The clone carrying this T cell receptor beta chain was observed at least ten times. Its antigen is undetermined. TCRdb fed the PCR reads into MiXCR, producing one record per CDR3 protein. The table shows 300,000 to 400,000 distinct CDR3 sequences, with roughly a quarter occurring only once. The CDR3 covers 12 residues. V was clipped by 7 bases and J by 1 base, with 10 bases between them. CDR1 and CDR2 (germline): SQVTM, ANQGSEA. With 10%, 30% or 50% of RNA, roughly 20,000 to 1,000,000 naive CD8 T cells were sequenced. This sample was taken from a study of molecular identifiers for immune sequencing clone quantification. About the research overall: Four portions were sequenced after RNA from approximately 20,000 or 100,000 naive CD8 cells was split five ways in replicates.

General study results and limits: Highly expanded clone sizes could end up underestimated if a barcode were shared by identical TCR molecules. More than 99% of effector molecules, versus under 1% of naive-cell molecules, belonged to clones above 20 RNA copies.

This TCR was recovered from a human donor in good health. Some libraries in this study had Jurkat cell RNA spiked in. Material for sequencing was naive CD8+ T cells from blood, with Jurkat cell RNA spiked in. Subset indicated: FACS-sorted CD8+CD4-CCR7+CD45RA+ naive T cells. The chain couples TRBV29-1 to TRBJ1-1, with D possibly being TRBD1 (6 bases). In DNA form, the CDR3 reads TGCAGCGCAGGGGATGGGAACACTGAAGCTTTCTTT. This encodes CSAGDGNTEAFF.